The 21 T cell receptor beta chains below come from one sample, sequenced in a study of T cells after yellow fever vaccination. TCRdb recomputed calls from the 5' RACE reads with MiXCR, one row per CDR3 protein. The data show under 400,000 distinct CDR3 sequences, with about an eighth seen just once and 2.5% to 4% held by the top ten. This material consisted of CD4+ T cells sorted from PBMCs, taken 15 days after the yellow fever booster vaccination. These receptors originate from a man aged 18 to 29 who received the YFV17D yellow fever vaccine.

The chain joins TRBV5-1 to TRBJ2-1; tentatively, D is TRBD1 or TRBD2 (5 bases each). Trimming pared 0 bases from V and 10 bases from J, leaving 8 bases between. The CDR3 totals 12 residues. The germline gives CDR1 SGHRS, CDR2 YFSETQ. This CDR3 reads CASSLVGEEQFF. The CDR3, as DNA: TGCGCCAGCAGCTTGGTGGGGGAAGAGCAGTTCTTC. The full variable domain, with the rest looked up from reference TRBV5-1 and TRBJ2-1, is KAGVTQTPRYLIKTRGQQVTLSCSPISGHRSVSWYQQTPGQGLQFLFEYFSETQRNKGNFPGRFSGRQFSNSRSEMNVSTLELGDSALYLCASSLVGEEQFFGPGTRLTVL.

The table lists this clonotype with many counts. This chain links TRBV6-2 or TRBV6-3 with TRBJ1-1, with D uncertain. Germline values: CDR1 MNHEY, CDR2 SVGEGT. The CDR3 runs 14 residues. Deletions cut 7 bases from V and 0 bases from J, with 12 bases between. CDR3 amino acids: CASTDTAMNTEAFF. The CDR3 region has the DNA TGTGCCAGCACCGACACCGCCATGAACACTGAAGCTTTCTTT.

The CDR3 here is CASPGTVYNEQFF. The DNA of the CDR3 is TGTGCCAGCCCCGGGACGGTCTATAATGAGCAGTTCTTC. The chain recombines TRBV6-5 with TRBJ2-1, with D possibly called TRBD1 or TRBD2 (5 bases each). CDR3 size: 13 residues. Germline CDR1 is MNHEY and CDR2 is SVGAGI. Trimming took 8 bases from V and 7 from J, leaving 15 bases between them.

The chain uses TRBV6-2 or TRBV6-3 and TRBJ1-6, with 7 nucleotides matching TRBD1. Per the germline V gene, CDR1 is MNHEY and CDR2 is SVGEGT. V was clipped by 5 bases and J by 8 bases; unmatched bases: 3. The CDR3 is made up of 13 amino acids. CDR3 DNA: TGTGCCAGCAGTCGGGACAGCTATTCACCCCTCCACTTT. Translating gives CASSRDSYSPLHF.

This clonotype has a count of ten or more. The V and J genes are TRBV5-1 and TRBJ1-1; D gene uncertain. This CDR3 is built from 14 residues. The germline gives CDR1 SGHRS, CDR2 YFSETQ. V was clipped by 4 bases and J by 1 base, with 11 bases between them. DNA of the CDR3: TGCGCCAGCAGCCGAGGACCGCGGAACACTGAAGCTTTCTTT. This sequence encodes CASSRGPRNTEAFF.

This clonotype was counted ten times or more. The J gene is TRBJ2-2, the V gene TRBV29-1, with a possible D match to TRBD2 (6 bases). CDR3 size: 11 residues. CDR1 and CDR2 (germline): SQVTM, ANQGSEA. Trimming removed 7 bases from V and 3 bases from J, with 6 bases in between. CDR3 in amino acids: CSGGDTGELFF. The DNA for the CDR3 is TGCAGCGGGGGGGACACCGGGGAGCTGTTTTTT.

This clonotype was seen more than once but under ten times. The chain is built from TRBV7-3 and TRBJ1-6, with D perhaps TRBD1 (5 bases). CDR1 and CDR2 (germline): SGHTA, FQGTGA. There are 13 residues in the CDR3. Trimming took off 6 bases at V and 10 bases at J, with 13 bases between the two ends. The chain's CDR3 is CASSPREGSPLHF. The CDR3 coding sequence is TGTGCCAGCAGTCCCAGGGAGGGATCACCCCTCCACTTT.

This chain connects TRBV28 to TRBJ2-1; 10 bases map to TRBD1. Germline V gives CDR1 MDHEN, CDR2 SYDVKM. The CDR3 runs to 13 residues. The V segment lost 6 bases and the J segment 8 bases; nucleotides outside the gene matches: 4. The CDR3 sequence is CASRDRGVHEQFF. CDR3 bases: TGTGCCAGCAGGGACAGGGGGGTACATGAGCAGTTCTTC.

J is TRBJ2-2 and V is TRBV24-1, with D perhaps matching TRBD2 (5 bases). The CDR3 spans 14 residues. Between the trimmed V and J ends, which lost 10 bases and 0 bases, there was a span of 11 bases. Germline CDR1 KGHDR, CDR2 SFDVKD. The chain's CDR3 is CATAGNPNTGELFF. The CDR3 DNA reads as TGTGCCACGGCCGGGAATCCGAACACCGGGGAGCTGTTTTTT.

DNA of the CDR3: TGTGCCAGCAGCCAGGCAGGGAGCTCTGGAAACACCATATATTTT. Protein: CASSQAGSSGNTIYF. This sequence joins TRBV3-1 and TRBJ1-3; a possible D gene is TRBD1 (5 bases). Trimming stripped 3 bases from V and 0 bases from J, with 9 bases between. Germline V gene data show CDR1 as LGHDT and CDR2 as YNNKEL (reference sequence). This CDR3 has 15 residues.

This clonotype was seen repeatedly, ten times or more. Written as DNA, the CDR3 is TGTGCCAGCAGCTTTCCGCGGGGGGCCGTGAATGAGCAGTTCTTC. Translated: CASSFPRGAVNEQFF. The J gene is TRBJ2-1, the V gene TRBV7-2; 8 bases align to TRBD2. V gave up 3 bases and J gave up 7 bases; unmatched junction bases: 8. The CDR3 sequence is 15 residues long. Germline values: CDR1 SGHTA, CDR2 FQGNSA.

The gene calls are TRBV18 and TRBJ1-2, with D maybe TRBD1 (6 bases). Germline V gene data show CDR1 as KGHSH and CDR2 as LQKENI. This CDR3 spans 14 amino acids. V was cut by 0 bases and J by 4 bases, with 9 bases left in between. CDR3 DNA: TGTGCCAGCTCACCACCGGGGGGCGGCTATGGCTACACCTTC. Its protein is CASSPPGGGYGYTF.

A few counts support this clonotype. V is TRBV20-1 and J is TRBJ2-5; 9 bases are a match to TRBD2. The CDR3 loop spans 14 amino acids. Trimming cost V 5 bases and J 2 bases; bases outside gene matches: 6. Germline-derived CDR1 and CDR2 are DFQATT and SNEGSKA (reference sequence). The CDR3 nucleotides are TGCAGTGCTCCCAAGCGGGGGGCTCAAGAGACCCAGTACTTC. Translating gives CSAPKRGAQETQYF.

This clonotype has just one count. This chain uses TRBV23-1 with TRBJ1-5; TRBD1 matches at 9 bases. TRBV23-1 is an ORF, with its function uncertain. The CDR3 has 15 amino acids. Losses at the gene ends were 6 bases for V and 4 bases for J; bases not matched to a gene: 7. This CDR3 is CASSQEGQGNQPQHF. DNA for the CDR3: TGCGCCAGCAGCCAGGAAGGACAGGGGAATCAGCCCCAGCATTTT.

This clonotype was detected a few times. CDR3 DNA sequence: TGTGCCAGTTCTCAGGGGGCAGGGTCCTATAATTCACCCCTCCACTTT. As protein: CASSQGAGSYNSPLHF. The chain combines TRBV6-5 with TRBJ1-6; TRBD1 matches 8 bases. With 9 bases clipped from V and 1 base from J, the junction kept 8 bases outside the gene matches. Germline V CDR1 and CDR2: MNHEY, SVGAGI. This CDR3 is 16 amino acids long.

The V gene is TRBV7-2, the J gene TRBJ2-1; 7 bases are a match to TRBD2. V lost 1 base, J lost 4 bases, and 7 bases stayed unmatched. CDR3 length: 16 amino acids. The germline CDR1 and CDR2 sequences are SGHTA and FQGNSA. Written as DNA, the CDR3 is TGTGCCAGCAGCTTAGACGAGCGGGGAGCGTACAATGAGCAGTTCTTC. Protein: CASSLDERGAYNEQFF.

This clonotype appeared a few times. The rearrangement uses TRBV27 and TRBJ1-6; perhaps TRBD1 as D (5 bases). The CDR3 spans 17 residues. CDR1 and CDR2 from the germline V gene are MNHEY and SMNVEV (reference sequence). Deletions cut 2 bases from V and 3 bases from J, with 14 bases between. The CDR3 loop is CASSLRGDKIYNSPLHF. CDR3 bases: TGTGCCAGCAGTTTAAGGGGTGACAAAATCTATAATTCACCCCTCCACTTT.

This chain connects TRBV24-1 to TRBJ2-1; TRBD2 matches at 8 bases. V was pared by 5 bases and J by 4 bases, with 3 bases of the junction left unmatched. The CDR3 consists of 14 residues. Germline V lookup: CDR1 KGHDR, CDR2 SFDVKD. The CDR3 nucleotides read TGTGCCACCAGTGGACGGGGGGGGTACAATGAGCAGTTCTTC. Translating it yields CATSGRGGYNEQFF.

This clonotype was recorded at least ten times. The V gene is TRBV15, the J gene TRBJ2-5; unclear D gene. Germline CDR1 is LNHNV and CDR2 is YYDKDF (reference sequence). This CDR3 comprises 13 residues. V dropped 8 bases and J dropped 0 bases, with 10 bases sitting between them. The CDR3 DNA sequence: TGTGCCACCTCTTGGCGTTACCAAGAGACCCAGTACTTC. This codes for CATSWRYQETQYF.

J is TRBJ2-1 and V is TRBV7-3; either TRBD1 or TRBD2 may supply D (5 bases each). This CDR3 comprises 15 residues. Germline values: CDR1 SGHTA, CDR2 FQGTGA. Trimming removed 0 bases from V and 8 bases from J, with 14 bases in between. The CDR3 DNA follows: TGTGCCAGCAGCTTAACGGGACGACTATCCGATGAGCAGTTCTTC. Encoded protein: CASSLTGRLSDEQFF.

The V gene is TRBV12-3 or TRBV12-4, the J gene TRBJ1-1; D remains unclear. The CDR3 has 13 residues. With 7 bases removed from V and 1 base from J, the gap between germline ends came to 10 bases. CDR3 bases: TGTGCCAGCACAATATATGAGAACACTGAAGCTTTCTTT. It codes for CASTIYENTEAFF.